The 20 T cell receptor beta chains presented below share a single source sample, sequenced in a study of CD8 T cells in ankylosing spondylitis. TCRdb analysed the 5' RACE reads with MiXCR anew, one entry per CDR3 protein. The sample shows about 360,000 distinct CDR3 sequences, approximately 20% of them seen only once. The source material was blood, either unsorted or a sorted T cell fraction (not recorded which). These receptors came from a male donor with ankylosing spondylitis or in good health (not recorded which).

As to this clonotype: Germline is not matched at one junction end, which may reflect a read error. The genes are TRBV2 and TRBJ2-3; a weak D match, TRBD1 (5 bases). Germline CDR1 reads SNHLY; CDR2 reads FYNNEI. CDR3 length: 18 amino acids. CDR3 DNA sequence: TGTACCAGCAGTTTAAATGGTCGTCGAGGCAGGGAAACAGATACGCAGTATTTT. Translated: CTSSLNGRRGRETDTQYF. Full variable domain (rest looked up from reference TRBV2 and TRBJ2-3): EPEVTQTPSHQVTQMGQEVILRCVPISNHLYFYWYRQILGQKVEFLVSFYNNEISEKSEIFDDQFSVERPDGSNFTLKIRSTKLEDSAMYFCTSSLNGRRGRETDTQYFGPGTRLTVL.

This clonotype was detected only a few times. The CDR3 coding sequence is TGTGCCAGCAGTGAAGGCCGGGGGCGCACAGATACGCAGTATTTT. This sequence encodes CASSEGRGRTDTQYF. The rearrangement uses TRBV2 and TRBJ2-3; D could derive from TRBD1 or TRBD2 (6 bases each). Germline CDR1 and CDR2: SNHLY and FYNNEI. The V gene lost 1 base and the J gene lost 1 base, with 9 bases spanning the gap. This CDR3 region has 15 residues.

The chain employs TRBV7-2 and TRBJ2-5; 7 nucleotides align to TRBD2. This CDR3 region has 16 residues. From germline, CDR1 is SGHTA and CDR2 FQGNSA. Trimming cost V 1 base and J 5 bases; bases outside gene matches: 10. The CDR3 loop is CASSLVGGGAWETQYF. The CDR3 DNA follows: TGTGCCAGCAGCTTAGTTGGCGGGGGAGCATGGGAGACCCAGTACTTC.

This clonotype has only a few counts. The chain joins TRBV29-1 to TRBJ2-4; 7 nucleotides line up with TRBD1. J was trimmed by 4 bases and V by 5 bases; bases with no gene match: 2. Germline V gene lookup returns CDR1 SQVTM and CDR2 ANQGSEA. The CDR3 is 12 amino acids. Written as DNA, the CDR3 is TGCAGCGTTTGGGACAGTAAAAACATTCAGTACTTC. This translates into CSVWDSKNIQYF.

The CDR3 loop reads CSVEDQQGVEYEQYF. CDR3 in DNA: TGCAGCGTTGAAGATCAACAGGGTGTCGAGTACGAGCAGTACTTC. This chain joins TRBV29-1 and TRBJ2-7; D is perhaps TRBD1 (6 bases). The CDR3 consists of 15 residues. Trimming took off 0 bases at V and 4 bases at J, with 16 bases between the two ends. CDR1 SQVTM and CDR2 ANQGSEA come from the germline V gene.

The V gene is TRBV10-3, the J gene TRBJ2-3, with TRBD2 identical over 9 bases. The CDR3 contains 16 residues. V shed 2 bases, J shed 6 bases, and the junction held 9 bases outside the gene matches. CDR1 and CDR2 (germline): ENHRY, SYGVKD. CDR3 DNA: TGTGCCATCAGTGAGGATGTGGCGGGGGGGCCCGATACGCAGTATTTT. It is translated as CAISEDVAGGPDTQYF.

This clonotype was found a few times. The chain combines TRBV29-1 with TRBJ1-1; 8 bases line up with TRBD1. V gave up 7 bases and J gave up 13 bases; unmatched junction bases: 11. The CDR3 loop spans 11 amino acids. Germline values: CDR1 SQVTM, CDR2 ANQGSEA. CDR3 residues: CSDLGGGQDFF. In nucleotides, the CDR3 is TGCAGCGATCTCGGGGGGGGACAGGATTTCTTT.

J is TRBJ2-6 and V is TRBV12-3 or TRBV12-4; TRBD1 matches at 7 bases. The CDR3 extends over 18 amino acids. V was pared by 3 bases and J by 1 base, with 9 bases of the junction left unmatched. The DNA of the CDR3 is TGTGCCAGCAGTTTGACAGGGAAGGAACTTTCTGGGGCCAACGTCCTGACTTTC. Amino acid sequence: CASSLTGKELSGANVLTF.

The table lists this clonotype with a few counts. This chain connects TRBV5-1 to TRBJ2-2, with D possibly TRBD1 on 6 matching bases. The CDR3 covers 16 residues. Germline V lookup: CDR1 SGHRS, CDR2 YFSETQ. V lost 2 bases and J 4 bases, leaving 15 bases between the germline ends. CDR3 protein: CASSLGGRGITGELFF. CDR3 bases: TGCGCCAGCAGCTTAGGTGGCAGGGGAATCACCGGGGAGCTGTTTTTT.

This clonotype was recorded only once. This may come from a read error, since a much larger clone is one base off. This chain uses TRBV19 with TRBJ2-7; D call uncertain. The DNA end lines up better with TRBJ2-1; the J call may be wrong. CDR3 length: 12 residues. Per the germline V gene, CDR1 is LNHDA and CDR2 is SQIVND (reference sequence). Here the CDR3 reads CASSSSRGEQFF. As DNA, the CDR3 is TGTGCCAGTAGTTCCTCCCGAGGCGAGCAGTTCTTC.

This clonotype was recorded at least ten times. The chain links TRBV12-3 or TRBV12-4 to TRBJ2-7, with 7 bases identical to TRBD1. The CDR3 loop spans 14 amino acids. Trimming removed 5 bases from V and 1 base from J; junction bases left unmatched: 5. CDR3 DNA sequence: TGTGCCAGCAGTACATGGGACAGATCCTACGAGCAGTACTTC. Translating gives CASSTWDRSYEQYF.

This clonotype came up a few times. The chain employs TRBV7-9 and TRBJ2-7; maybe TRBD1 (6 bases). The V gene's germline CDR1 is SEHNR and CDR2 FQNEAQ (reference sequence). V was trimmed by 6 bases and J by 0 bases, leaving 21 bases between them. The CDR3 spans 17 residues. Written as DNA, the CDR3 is TGTGCCAGCAGTGACCCTATTAAGGGGGACACCTCCTACGAGCAGTACTTC. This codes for CASSDPIKGDTSYEQYF.

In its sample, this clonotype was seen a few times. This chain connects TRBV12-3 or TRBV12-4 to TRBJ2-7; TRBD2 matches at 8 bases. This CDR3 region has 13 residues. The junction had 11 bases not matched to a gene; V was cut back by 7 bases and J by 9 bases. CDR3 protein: CASTPGLAGVQYF. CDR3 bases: TGTGCCAGCACCCCTGGACTAGCAGGGGTGCAGTACTTC.

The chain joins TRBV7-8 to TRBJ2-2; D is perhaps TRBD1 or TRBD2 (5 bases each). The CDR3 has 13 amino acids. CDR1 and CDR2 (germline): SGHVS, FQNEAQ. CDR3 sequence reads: CATGTENTGELFF. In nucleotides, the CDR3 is TGTGCTACGGGGACCGAGAACACCGGGGAGCTGTTTTTT.

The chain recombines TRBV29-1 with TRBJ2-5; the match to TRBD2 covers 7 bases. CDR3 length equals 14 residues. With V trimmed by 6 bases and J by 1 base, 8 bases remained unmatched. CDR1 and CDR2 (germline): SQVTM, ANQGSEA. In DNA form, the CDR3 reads TGCAGCGTCCGTACCGGGGGGTTCCAAGAGACCCAGTACTTC. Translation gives CSVRTGGFQETQYF.

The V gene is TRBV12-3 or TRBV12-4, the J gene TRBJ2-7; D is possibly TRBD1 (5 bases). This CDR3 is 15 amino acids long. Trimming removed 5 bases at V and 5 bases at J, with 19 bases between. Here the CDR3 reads CASSPPGLQGHEQYF. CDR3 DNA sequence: TGTGCCAGCAGTCCCCCGGGCCTCCAGGGCCACGAGCAGTACTTC.

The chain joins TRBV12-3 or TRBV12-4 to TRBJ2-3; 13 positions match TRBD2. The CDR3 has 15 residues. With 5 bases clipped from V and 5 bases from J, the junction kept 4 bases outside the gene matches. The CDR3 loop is CASSPRTSGGDTQYF. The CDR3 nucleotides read TGTGCCAGCAGTCCCCGGACTAGCGGGGGAGATACGCAGTATTTT.

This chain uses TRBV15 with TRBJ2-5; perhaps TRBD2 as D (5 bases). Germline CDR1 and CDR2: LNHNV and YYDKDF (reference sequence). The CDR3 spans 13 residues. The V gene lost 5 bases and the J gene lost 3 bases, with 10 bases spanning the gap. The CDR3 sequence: CATSRIGEETQYF. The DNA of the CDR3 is TGTGCCACCAGCCGGATCGGGGAAGAGACCCAGTACTTC.

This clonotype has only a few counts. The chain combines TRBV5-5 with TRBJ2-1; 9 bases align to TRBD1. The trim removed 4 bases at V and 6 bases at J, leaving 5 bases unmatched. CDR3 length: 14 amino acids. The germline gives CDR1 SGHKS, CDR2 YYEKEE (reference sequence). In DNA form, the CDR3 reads TGTGCCAGCAGCCCTGAACAGGGGGCCAATGAGCAGTTCTTC. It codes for CASSPEQGANEQFF.

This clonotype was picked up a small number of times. CDR3 in amino acids: CASSEALVEQFF. The DNA for the CDR3 is TGTGCCAGCAGTGAAGCCCTCGTAGAGCAGTTCTTC. The chain couples TRBV6-1 to TRBJ2-1, with no clear D. The CDR3 has 12 amino acids. V lost 0 bases and J 10 bases, leaving 7 bases between the germline ends. Germline CDR1 reads MNHNS; CDR2 reads SASEGT.